The rows below give T cell receptor beta chains drawn from one sample of a study of blood T cell repertoires in COVID-19. Generated by immunoSEQ multiplex PCR, the TCRdb table keeps only in-frame clones and is missing some. Of roughly 250,000 clones in the sample, approximately 84% were seen once. Sequenced material: PBMCs or T cells enriched from blood (not recorded which). These TCRs come from a woman aged 40 to 50 with acute COVID-19. Each CDR3 is given with its conserved first and last residue. The D gene is left open where the match is weak. Clone size is given for some rows only: seen once, a few or many times, or a class if the clone is expanded.

J: TRBJ2-7; D: TRBD1; size: -; V: TRBV15; length: 15; CDR3: CATSRDPGQAFEQYF; DNA: TGTGCCACCAGCAGAGATCCGGGACAGGCTTTCGAGCAGTACTTC
J: TRBJ1-4; D: -; size: -; V: TRBV11-2; length: 11; CDR3: CASSSFEKLFF; DNA: TGTGCCAGCAGCTCCTTCGAAAAACTGTTTTTT
J: TRBJ2-1; D: TRBD2; size: once; V: TRBV15; length: 18; CDR3: CATSRVGLAGSSYNEQFF; DNA: TGTGCCACCAGCAGAGTCGGATTAGCGGGGAGCTCCTACAATGAGCAGTTCTTC
J: TRBJ2-7; D: -; size: -; V: TRBV7-9; length: 13; CDR3: CASSRGGNYEQYF; DNA: TGTGCCAGCAGCCGTGGGGGGAACTACGAGCAGTACTTC
J: TRBJ2-3; D: TRBD2; size: -; V: TRBV7-3; length: 14; CDR3: CASSLGTSPDTQYF; DNA: TGTGCCAGCAGCTTAGGGACTAGCCCAGATACGCAGTATTTT
J: TRBJ2-3; D: TRBD1; size: -; V: TRBV9; length: 15; CDR3: CASSVGGQGTDTQYF; DNA: TGTGCCAGCAGCGTAGGGGGACAGGGCACAGATACGCAGTATTTT
J: TRBJ1-6; D: -; size: -; V: TRBV6-5; length: 13; CDR3: CASGRGRNSPLHF; DNA: TGTGCCAGCGGACGAGGGCGGAATTCACCCCTCCACTTT
J: TRBJ2-5; D: TRBD2; size: once; V: TRBV11-2; length: 16; CDR3: CASSLASGSPQETQYF; DNA: TGTGCCAGCAGCTTAGCTAGCGGGAGCCCCCAAGAGACCCAGTACTTC
J: TRBJ2-7; D: TRBD2; size: few; V: TRBV7-7; length: 13; CDR3: CASSLGQGGEQYF; DNA: TGTGCTAGCAGCTTAGGTCAGGGAGGGGAGCAGTACTTC
J: TRBJ1-1; D: -; size: -; V: TRBV11-3; length: 15; CDR3: CASSLDQGMNTEAFF; DNA: TGTGCCAGCAGCTTAGATCAGGGAATGAACACTGAAGCTTTCTTT
J: TRBJ2-7; D: -; size: -; V: TRBV29-1; length: 13; CDR3: CSVDVPGTYEQYF; DNA: TGCAGCGTTGATGTCCCGGGGACCTACGAGCAGTACTTC
J: TRBJ2-3; D: -; size: -; V: TRBV27; length: 15; CDR3: CASSSLTNYRNTQYF; DNA: TGTGCCAGCAGTTCCTTAACGAACTATAGGAATACGCAGTATTTT
J: TRBJ1-1; D: TRBD1; size: -; V: TRBV19; length: 14; CDR3: CASSTRQGMTEAFF; DNA: TGTGCCAGTAGTACAAGACAGGGGATGACTGAAGCTTTCTTT
J: TRBJ2-1; D: TRBD2; size: -; V: TRBV5-4; length: 17; CDR3: CASSLGLAGSSYNEQFF; DNA: TGTGCCAGCAGCTTGGGACTAGCGGGGAGCTCCTACAATGAGCAGTTCTTC
J: TRBJ1-1; D: TRBD1; size: -; V: TRBV3-1/TRBV3-2; length: 16; CDR3: CASSQEGIQGGTEAFF; DNA: TGTGCCAGCAGCCAAGAGGGGATACAGGGGGGGACTGAAGCTTTCTTT
J: TRBJ1-5; D: TRBD1; size: -; V: TRBV5-1; length: 15; CDR3: CASSPGDRFNQPQHF; DNA: TGCGCCAGCAGCCCAGGGGACAGATTCAATCAGCCCCAGCATTTT
J: TRBJ2-3; D: TRBD1; size: -; V: TRBV5-4; length: 15; CDR3: CASRDGTESTDTQYF; DNA: TGTGCCAGCAGAGATGGGACAGAGAGCACAGATACGCAGTATTTT
J: TRBJ1-3; D: -; size: -; V: TRBV2; length: 13; CDR3: CASSLQGSDTIYF; DNA: TGTGCCAGCAGTCTACAGGGATCTGACACCATATATTTT
J: TRBJ2-7; D: TRBD1; size: -; V: TRBV29-1; length: 13; CDR3: CSVVGQGDYEQYF; DNA: TGCAGCGTTGTGGGACAGGGGGACTACGAGCAGTACTTC
J: TRBJ1-3; D: TRBD1; size: -; V: TRBV2; length: 14; CDR3: CASSGTGVGNTIYF; DNA: TGTGCCAGCAGCGGAACAGGGGTTGGAAACACCATATATTTT
J: TRBJ2-4; D: -; size: -; V: TRBV18; length: 16; CDR3: CASSPRGGTAKNIQYF; DNA: TGTGCCAGCTCACCCAGGGGAGGGACGGCCAAAAACATTCAGTACTTC
J: TRBJ2-1; D: TRBD2; size: -; V: TRBV4-1; length: 16; CDR3: CASSRGSGNHNNEQFF; DNA: TGCGCCAGCAGCCGGGGAAGCGGGAACCATAACAATGAGCAGTTCTTC
J: TRBJ2-2; D: -; size: -; V: TRBV3-1/TRBV3-2; length: 13; CDR3: CASSPRETGELFF; DNA: TGTGCCAGCAGCCCTCGGGAGACCGGGGAGCTGTTTTTT
J: TRBJ1-5; D: TRBD1; size: once; V: TRBV6-1; length: 15; CDR3: CASSEEGQGHQPQHF; DNA: TGTGCCAGCAGTGAAGAAGGACAGGGGCATCAGCCCCAGCATTTT
J: TRBJ2-1; D: -; size: few; V: TRBV5-1; length: 15; CDR3: CASSLDLSSYNEQFF; DNA: TGCGCCAGCAGCTTGGACTTGAGCTCCTACAATGAGCAGTTCTTC
J: TRBJ1-3; D: -; size: -; V: TRBV5-1; length: 14; CDR3: CASSFSGTGNTIYF; DNA: TGCGCCAGCAGCTTCTCGGGGACTGGAAACACCATATATTTT
J: TRBJ1-4; D: -; size: -; V: TRBV27; length: 15; CDR3: CASSRHGRFNEKLFF; DNA: TGTGCCAGCAGTCGCCACGGGAGGTTTAATGAAAAACTGTTTTTT
J: TRBJ2-7; D: TRBD1; size: -; V: TRBV6-5; length: 14; CDR3: CASSYGDRGTEQYF; DNA: TGTGCCAGCAGTTACGGGGACAGGGGTACCGAGCAGTACTTC
J: TRBJ1-2; D: TRBD1; size: -; V: TRBV6-5; length: 15; CDR3: CASREGQGRAYGYTF; DNA: TGTGCCAGCAGGGAGGGACAGGGGCGAGCCTATGGCTACACCTTC
J: TRBJ1-1; D: -; size: -; V: TRBV24-1; length: 13; CDR3: CATADGRNTEAFF; DNA: TGTGCCACCGCCGATGGTAGGAACACTGAAGCTTTCTTT
J: TRBJ1-4; D: -; size: -; V: TRBV7-9; length: 14; CDR3: CASSLGQINEKLFF; DNA: TGTGCCAGCAGCTTGGGACAAATTAATGAAAAACTGTTTTTT
J: TRBJ1-1; D: -; size: -; V: TRBV9; length: 15; CDR3: CASSVAAGMNTEAFF; DNA: TGTGCCAGCAGCGTAGCTGCGGGAATGAACACTGAAGCTTTCTTT
J: TRBJ1-5; D: -; size: few; V: TRBV19; length: 14; CDR3: CASTSGNSNQPQHF; DNA: -
J: TRBJ2-7; D: -; size: once; V: TRBV13; length: 14; CDR3: CASSLAQGSREQYF; DNA: TGTGCCAGCAGCTTAGCCCAGGGGTCACGAGAGCAGTACTTC
J: TRBJ1-5; D: TRBD1; size: -; V: TRBV6-6; length: 16; CDR3: CASSYAQGLGDQPQHF; DNA: TGTGCCAGCAGTTACGCACAGGGGTTGGGGGATCAGCCCCAGCATTTT
J: TRBJ2-1; D: TRBD2; size: -; V: TRBV5-5; length: 16; CDR3: CASSRLGAGGNNEQFF; DNA: TGTGCCAGCAGCAGACTAGGAGCGGGAGGTAACAATGAGCAGTTCTTC
J: TRBJ2-5; D: TRBD2; size: -; V: TRBV4-2; length: 15; CDR3: CASSNGAGAQETQYF; DNA: TGTGCCAGCAGCAACGGAGCGGGAGCCCAAGAGACCCAGTACTTC
J: TRBJ1-1; D: -; size: -; V: TRBV25-1; length: 14; CDR3: CASSEVGANTEAFF; DNA: TGTGCCAGCAGTGAAGTGGGAGCGAACACTGAAGCTTTCTTT
J: TRBJ1-4; D: -; size: -; V: TRBV5-1; length: 15; CDR3: CASTPEGIGNEKLFF; DNA: TGCGCCAGTACCCCTGAGGGCATAGGGAACGAAAAACTGTTTTTT
J: TRBJ2-7; D: TRBD2; size: -; V: TRBV5-4; length: 15; CDR3: CASSTQREGSREQYF; DNA: TGTGCCAGCAGCACCCAGCGGGAGGGGTCTCGCGAGCAGTACTTC
J: TRBJ1-6; D: -; size: -; V: TRBV7-9; length: 13; CDR3: CASSPVGESPLHF; DNA: TGTGCCAGCAGCCCGGTTGGTGAATCACCCCTCCACTTT